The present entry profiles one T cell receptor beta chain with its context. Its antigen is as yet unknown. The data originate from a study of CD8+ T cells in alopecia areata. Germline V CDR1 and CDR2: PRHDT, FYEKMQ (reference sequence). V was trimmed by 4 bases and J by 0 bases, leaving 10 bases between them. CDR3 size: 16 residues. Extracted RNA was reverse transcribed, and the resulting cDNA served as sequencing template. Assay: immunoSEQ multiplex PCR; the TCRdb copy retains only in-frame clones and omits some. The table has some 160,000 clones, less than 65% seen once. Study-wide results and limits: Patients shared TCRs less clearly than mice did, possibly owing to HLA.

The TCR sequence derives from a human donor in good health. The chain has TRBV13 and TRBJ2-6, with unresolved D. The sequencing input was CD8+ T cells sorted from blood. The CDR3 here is CASSWVLSSGANVLTF. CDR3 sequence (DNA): TGTGCCAGCAGCTGGGTCCTTAGCTCTGGGGCCAACGTCCTGACTTTC.